The next 9 T cell receptor beta chains were all read from a single sample in a study of multiple sclerosis patients with progressive multifocal leukoencephalopathy. The time point was: time of PML onset. Here immunoSEQ multiplex PCR was the method, and the copy in TCRdb shows in-frame clones only, minus some. This sample has 25,000 to 30,000 clones, with more than 80% found just once. The sample was PBMCs, taken from a patient treated with natalizumab. The origin of the receptors is a woman aged 25-40 years with progressive multifocal leukoencephalopathy.

V and J are TRBV7-8 and TRBJ2-5; no firm D call. With 6 bases removed from V and 5 bases from J, the gap between germline ends came to 16 bases. CDR1 is SGHVS, CDR2 FQNEAQ, per germline. The CDR3 sequence is 14 residues long. CDR3: CASSPAPGRETQYF. The CDR3 DNA sequence: TGTGCCAGCAGTCCTGCTCCGGGTCGGGAGACCCAGTACTTC. Full variable domain (missing parts from reference TRBV7-8 and TRBJ2-5): GAGVSQSPRYKVAKRGQDVALRCDPISGHVSLFWYQQALGQGPEFLTYFQNEAQLDKSGLPSDRFFAERPEGSVSTLKIQRTQQEDSAVYLCASSPAPGRETQYFGPGTRLLVL.

Note on this clone: One end of the junction fails to match germline, which may point to a read error. V usage is TRBV27 and J usage is TRBJ1-5; D call uncertain. The germline V gene encodes CDR1 MNHEY and CDR2 SMNVEV (reference sequence). The CDR3 consists of 14 residues. DNA of the CDR3: TGTGCCAGCAGTTTAGCCCCGGCTACTCAGTCCCAGCATTTT. It is translated as CASSLAPATQSQHF.

This clone has only one observation. The same CDR3 is also encoded by other DNA sequences in this sample. The chain couples TRBV18 to TRBJ1-5; maybe TRBD1 (5 bases). The germline V gene has CDR1 KGHSH and CDR2 LQKENI. V lost 6 bases and J lost 7, with 13 bases in between. The CDR3 has 13 residues. The chain's CDR3 is CASSPGGDQPQHF. The CDR3 nucleotides read TGTGCCAGCTCCCCCGGCGGGGACCAGCCCCAGCATTTT.

The V gene is TRBV11-2, the J gene TRBJ1-4, with D tentatively TRBD1 (5 bases). The CDR3 totals 16 residues. CDR1 SGHAT and CDR2 FQNNGV come from the germline V gene. V was clipped by 4 bases and J by 0 bases, with 12 bases between them. The CDR3 here is CASSSGTFATNEKLFF. CDR3 sequence (DNA): TGTGCCAGCAGCTCCGGGACGTTTGCAACTAATGAAAAACTGTTTTTT.

The gene calls are TRBV6-1 and TRBJ2-7, with D perhaps TRBD1 (6 bases). CDR1 is MNHNS and CDR2 is SASEGT in the germline V gene. The CDR3 is made up of 13 amino acids. Trimming pared 4 bases from V and 1 base from J, leaving 8 bases between. CDR3 sequence: CASSAGQSYEQYF. The DNA for the CDR3 is TGTGCCAGCAGTGCAGGACAGTCCTACGAGCAGTACTTC.

The chain couples TRBV5-4 to TRBJ2-5; 10 bases are shared with TRBD1. The end of the DNA fits TRBJ2-7 better, so the J call may be wrong. Germline loops: CDR1 SGHNT, CDR2 YYREEE (reference sequence). This CDR3 is built from 15 residues. As DNA, the CDR3 is TGTGCCAGCAGTTCCCCCGGACAGGGGGGTTACGAGCAGTACTTC. Its translation is CASSSPGQGGYEQYF.

The chain joins TRBV5-1 to TRBJ2-7; a weak D match, TRBD1 (5 bases). There are 14 residues in the CDR3. Germline CDR1 reads SGHRS; CDR2 reads YFSETQ. Trimming cost V 4 bases and J 5 bases, with 16 bases left between them. The CDR3 DNA reads as TGCGCCAGCAGCCCGGTGGCACAGGCGAACGAGCAGTACTTC. Amino acids: CASSPVAQANEQYF.

The chain links TRBV11-3 to TRBJ2-3; 8 bases line up with TRBD1. Germline-derived CDR1 and CDR2 are SGHNT and YENEEA. The CDR3 has 14 residues. V dropped 5 bases and J dropped 4; count of bases not matched to a gene: 5. The CDR3 reads CASSTGQGADTQYF. DNA for the CDR3: TGTGCCAGCAGCACCGGACAGGGAGCAGATACGCAGTATTTT.

The V call is TRBV29-1, the J call TRBJ1-4, with D unclear. Trimming left V 4 bases short and J 3 bases short, with 9 bases between. CDR3 size: 13 residues. Germline assignment: CDR1 SQVTM and CDR2 ANQGSEA. The CDR3 here is CSVGEGSNEKLFF. For the CDR3, the DNA is TGCAGCGTTGGGGAGGGTTCTAATGAAAAACTGTTTTTT.